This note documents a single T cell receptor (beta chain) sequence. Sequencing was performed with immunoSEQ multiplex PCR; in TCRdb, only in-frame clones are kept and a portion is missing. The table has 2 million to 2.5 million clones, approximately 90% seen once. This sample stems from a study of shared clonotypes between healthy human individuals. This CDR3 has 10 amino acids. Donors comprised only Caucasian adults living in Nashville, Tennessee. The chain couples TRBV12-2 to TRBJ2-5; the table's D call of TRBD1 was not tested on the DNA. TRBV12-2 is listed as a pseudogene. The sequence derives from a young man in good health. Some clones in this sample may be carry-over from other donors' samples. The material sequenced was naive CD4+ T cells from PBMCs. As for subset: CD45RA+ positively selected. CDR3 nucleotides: TGTGCAAGTCGCTTAGGATTGGCGTACTTC. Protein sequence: CASRLGLAYF.